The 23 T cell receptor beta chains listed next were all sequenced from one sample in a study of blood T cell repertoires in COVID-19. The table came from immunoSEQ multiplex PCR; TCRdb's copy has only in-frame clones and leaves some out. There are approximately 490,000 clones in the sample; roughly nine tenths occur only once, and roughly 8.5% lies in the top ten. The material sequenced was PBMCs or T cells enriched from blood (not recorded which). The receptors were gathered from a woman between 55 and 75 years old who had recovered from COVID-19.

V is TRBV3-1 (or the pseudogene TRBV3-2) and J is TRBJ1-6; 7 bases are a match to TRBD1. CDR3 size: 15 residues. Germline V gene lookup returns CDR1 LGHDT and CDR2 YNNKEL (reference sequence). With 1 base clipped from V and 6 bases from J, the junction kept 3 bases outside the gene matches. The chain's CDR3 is CASSQGTGLNSPLHF. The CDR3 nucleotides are TGTGCCAGCAGCCAAGGGACAGGCCTTAATTCACCCCTCCACTTT.

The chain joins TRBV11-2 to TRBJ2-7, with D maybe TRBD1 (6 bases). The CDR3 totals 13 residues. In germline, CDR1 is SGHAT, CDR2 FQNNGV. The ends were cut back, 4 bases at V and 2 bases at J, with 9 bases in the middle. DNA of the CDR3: TGTGCCAGCAGCTCAACAGGGACCTACGAGCAGTACTTC. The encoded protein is CASSSTGTYEQYF.

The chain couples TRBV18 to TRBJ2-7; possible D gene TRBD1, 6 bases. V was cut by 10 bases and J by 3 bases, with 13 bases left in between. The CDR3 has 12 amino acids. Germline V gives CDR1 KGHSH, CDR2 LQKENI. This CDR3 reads CATPGHFYEQYF. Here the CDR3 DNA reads TGTGCCACGCCGGGACACTTCTACGAGCAGTACTTC.

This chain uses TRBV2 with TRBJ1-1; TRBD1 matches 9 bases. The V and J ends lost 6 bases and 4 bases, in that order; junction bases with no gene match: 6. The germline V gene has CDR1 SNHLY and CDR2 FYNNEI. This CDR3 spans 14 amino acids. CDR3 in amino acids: CASRPTGGGTEAFF. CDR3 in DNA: TGTGCCAGCAGACCTACAGGGGGCGGCACTGAAGCTTTCTTT.

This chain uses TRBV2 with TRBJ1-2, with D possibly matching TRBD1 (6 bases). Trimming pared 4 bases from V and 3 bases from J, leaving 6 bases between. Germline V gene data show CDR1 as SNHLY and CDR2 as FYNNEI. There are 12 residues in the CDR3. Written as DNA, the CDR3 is TGTGCCAGCAGTGGACAGGACTATGGCTACACCTTC. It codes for CASSGQDYGYTF.

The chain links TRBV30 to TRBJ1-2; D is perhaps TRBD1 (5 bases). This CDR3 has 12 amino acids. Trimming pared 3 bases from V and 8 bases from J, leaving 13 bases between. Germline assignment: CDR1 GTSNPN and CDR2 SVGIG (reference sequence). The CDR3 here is CAWSPAGVGYTF. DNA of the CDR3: TGTGCCTGGAGCCCCGCGGGGGTCGGCTACACCTTC.

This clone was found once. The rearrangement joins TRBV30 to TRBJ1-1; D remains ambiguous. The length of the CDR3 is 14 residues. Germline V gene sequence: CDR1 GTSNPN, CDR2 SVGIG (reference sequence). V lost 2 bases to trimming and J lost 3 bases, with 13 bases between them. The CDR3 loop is CAWSSHRIYTEAFF. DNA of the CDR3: TGTGCCTGGAGTTCCCACAGAATTTACACTGAAGCTTTCTTT.

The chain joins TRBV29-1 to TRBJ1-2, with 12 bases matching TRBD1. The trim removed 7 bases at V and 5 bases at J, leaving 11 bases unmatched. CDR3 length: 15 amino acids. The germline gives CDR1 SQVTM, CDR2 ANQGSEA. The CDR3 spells CSAGVGQGARYGYTF. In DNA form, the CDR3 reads TGCAGCGCTGGCGTGGGACAGGGGGCGAGGTATGGCTACACCTTC.

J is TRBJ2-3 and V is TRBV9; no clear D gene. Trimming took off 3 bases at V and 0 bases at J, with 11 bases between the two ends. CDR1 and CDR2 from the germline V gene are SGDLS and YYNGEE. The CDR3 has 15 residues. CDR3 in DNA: TGTGCCAGCAGCGCAGCGACTTCTAGCACAGATACGCAGTATTTT. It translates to CASSAATSSTDTQYF.

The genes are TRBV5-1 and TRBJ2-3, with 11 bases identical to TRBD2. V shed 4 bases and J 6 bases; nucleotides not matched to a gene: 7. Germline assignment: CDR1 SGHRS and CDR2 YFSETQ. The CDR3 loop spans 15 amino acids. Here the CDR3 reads CASSPPTSGVDTQYF. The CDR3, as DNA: TGCGCCAGCAGCCCACCGACTAGCGGGGTGGATACGCAGTATTTT.

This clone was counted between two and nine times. The CDR3 spells CASSGEGDTF. CDR3 bases: TGTGCCAGCAGTGGGGAAGGGGACACCTTC. The J gene is TRBJ1-2, the V gene TRBV2; maybe TRBD1 (5 bases). Looked up from germline, CDR1 is SNHLY and CDR2 is FYNNEI. This CDR3 comprises 10 residues. Trimming removed 4 bases from V and 12 bases from J, with 9 bases in between.

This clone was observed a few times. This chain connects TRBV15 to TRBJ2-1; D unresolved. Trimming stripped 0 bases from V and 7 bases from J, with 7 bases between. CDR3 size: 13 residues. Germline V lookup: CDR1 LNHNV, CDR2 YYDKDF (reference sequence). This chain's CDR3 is CATSRDTRNEQFF. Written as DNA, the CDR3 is TGTGCCACCAGCAGAGATACCCGGAATGAGCAGTTCTTC.

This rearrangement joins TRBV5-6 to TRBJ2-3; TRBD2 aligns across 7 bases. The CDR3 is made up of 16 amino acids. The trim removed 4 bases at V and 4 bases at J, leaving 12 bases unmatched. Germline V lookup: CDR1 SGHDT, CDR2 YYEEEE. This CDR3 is CASSQIRGEVPDTQYF. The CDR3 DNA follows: TGTGCCAGCAGCCAAATTCGGGGGGAGGTCCCAGATACGCAGTATTTT.

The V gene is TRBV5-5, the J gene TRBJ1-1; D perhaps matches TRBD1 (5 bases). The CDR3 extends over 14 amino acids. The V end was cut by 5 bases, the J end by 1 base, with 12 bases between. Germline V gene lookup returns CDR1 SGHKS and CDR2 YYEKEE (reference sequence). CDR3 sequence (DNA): TGTGCCAGCAGGCGGGACCTGGCGAACACTGAAGCTTTCTTT. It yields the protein CASRRDLANTEAFF.

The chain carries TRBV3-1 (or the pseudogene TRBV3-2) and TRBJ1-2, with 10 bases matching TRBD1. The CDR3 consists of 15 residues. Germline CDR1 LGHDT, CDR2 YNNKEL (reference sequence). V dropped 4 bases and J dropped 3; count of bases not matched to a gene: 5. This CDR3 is CASSPWTGGDYGYTF. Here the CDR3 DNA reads TGTGCCAGCAGCCCTTGGACAGGGGGAGACTATGGCTACACCTTC.

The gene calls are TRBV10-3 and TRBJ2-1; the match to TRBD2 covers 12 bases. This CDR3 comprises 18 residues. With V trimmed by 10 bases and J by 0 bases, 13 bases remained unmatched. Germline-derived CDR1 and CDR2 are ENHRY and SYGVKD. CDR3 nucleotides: TGTGCCACCGAAACAACTAGCGGGGGGCGGAGCTCCTACAATGAGCAGTTCTTC. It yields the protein CATETTSGGRSSYNEQFF.

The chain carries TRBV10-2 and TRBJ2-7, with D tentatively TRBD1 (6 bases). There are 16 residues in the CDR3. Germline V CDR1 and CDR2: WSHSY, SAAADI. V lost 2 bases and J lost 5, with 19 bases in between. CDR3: CASSEGGRALGNEQYF. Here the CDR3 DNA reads TGCGCCAGCAGTGAGGGGGGCAGGGCTCTGGGGAACGAGCAGTACTTC.

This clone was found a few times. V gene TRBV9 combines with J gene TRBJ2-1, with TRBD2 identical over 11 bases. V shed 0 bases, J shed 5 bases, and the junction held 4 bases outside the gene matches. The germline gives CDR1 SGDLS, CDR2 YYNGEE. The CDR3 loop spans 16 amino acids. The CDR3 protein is CASSVAGTSGDNEQFF. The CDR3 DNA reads TGTGCCAGCAGCGTAGCTGGGACTAGCGGTGACAATGAGCAGTTCTTC.

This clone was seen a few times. CDR3 loop: CASNRDINYEQYV. The CDR3 DNA reads TGTGCCAGCAACCGGGACATAAACTACGAGCAGTACGTC. The chain combines TRBV6-5 with TRBJ2-7, with D possibly TRBD1 on 6 matching bases. V lost 7 bases to trimming and J lost 3 bases, with 13 bases between them. The CDR3 is made up of 13 amino acids. Germline loops: CDR1 MNHEY, CDR2 SVGAGI.

The CDR3, as DNA: TGTGCTAGCTCCCCCCAGGCCTCTAGCACAGATACGCAGTATTTT. Protein sequence: CASSPQASSTDTQYF. The chain combines TRBV7-7 with TRBJ2-3, with D unresolved. CDR3 length: 15 amino acids. The germline V gene encodes CDR1 SSHAT and CDR2 FNYEAQ (reference sequence).

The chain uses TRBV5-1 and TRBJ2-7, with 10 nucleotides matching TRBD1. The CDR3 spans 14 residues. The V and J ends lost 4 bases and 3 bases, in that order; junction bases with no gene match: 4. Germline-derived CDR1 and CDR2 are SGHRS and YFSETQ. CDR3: CASSDGTGVYEQYF. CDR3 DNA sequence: TGCGCCAGCAGCGACGGGACAGGGGTCTACGAGCAGTACTTC.

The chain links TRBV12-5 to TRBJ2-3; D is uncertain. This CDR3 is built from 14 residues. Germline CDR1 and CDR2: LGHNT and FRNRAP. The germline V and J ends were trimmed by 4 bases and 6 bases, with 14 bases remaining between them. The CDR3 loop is CASGWPLGRDTQYF. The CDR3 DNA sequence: TGTGCTAGTGGTTGGCCCCTAGGAAGGGATACGCAGTATTTT. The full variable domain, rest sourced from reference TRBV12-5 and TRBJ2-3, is DARVTQTPRHKVTEMGQEVTMRCQPILGHNTVFWYRQTMMQGLELLAYFRNRAPLDDSGMPKDRFSAEMPDATLATLKIQPSEPRDSAVYFCASGWPLGRDTQYFGPGTRLTVL.

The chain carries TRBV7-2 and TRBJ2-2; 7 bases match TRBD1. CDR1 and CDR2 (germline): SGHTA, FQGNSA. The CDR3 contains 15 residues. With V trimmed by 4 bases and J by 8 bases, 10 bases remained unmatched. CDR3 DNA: TGTGCCAGCAGCTACCGAAAGGGGGCGGTGGGGGAGCTGTTTTTT. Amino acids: CASSYRKGAVGELFF.